A selection of T cell receptor beta chains follows, all from one sample in a study of T cells in Graves' hyperthyroidism and ophthalmopathy. TCRdb used MiXCR to reprocess the multiplex PCR reads, holding one entry per CDR3 protein. The sample holds about 570,000 distinct CDR3 sequences; around 42% are singletons and the top ten take around 20%. The source material was peripheral blood or thyroid tissue (not recorded which). These receptors originate from an adult woman with Graves' disease, either hyperthyroidism or ophthalmopathy (not recorded which). The CDR3 runs from the conserved cysteine through the conserved F or W. D genes are given only for firm matches. A row's size may be missing; if present it is once, few, many or a size class.

abundance	v_gene	j_gene	d_gene	CDR3nt	CDR3aa
many	TRBV2	TRBJ1-4	-	TGTGCCAGCACCGGGACCGTATCAACTAATGAAAAACTGTTTTTT	CASTGTVSTNEKLFF
many	TRBV4-2	TRBJ1-5	TRBD1	TGTGCCAGCAGCCTTACAGGGGAGGGCAATCAGCCCCAGCATTTT	CASSLTGEGNQPQHF
many	TRBV12-3/TRBV12-4	TRBJ2-7	-	TGTGCCAGCAGGTTTGGGGGCCCCTACGAGCAGTACTTC	CASRFGGPYEQYF
-	TRBV20-1	TRBJ1-5	-	TGCAGTGCCAGGAGAGGGACGGATAGCAATCAGCCCCAGCATTTT	CSARRGTDSNQPQHF
few	TRBV4-3	TRBJ1-6	-	TGCGCCAGCAGCCAAACAGGGCGCTCACCCCTCCACTTT	CASSQTGRSPLHF
few	TRBV10-3	TRBJ2-5	-	TGTGCCATCAGTGACTACCAAGAGACCCAGTACTTC	CAISDYQETQYF
-	TRBV7-2	TRBJ2-5	TRBD2	TGTGCCAGCAGCAGACCGGGACTAGCGGGAGAAGAGACCCAGTACTTC	CASSRPGLAGEETQYF
-	TRBV7-2	TRBJ2-3	-	TGTGCCCGCAGCCGTCGGGGTTCAGATACGCAGTATTTT	CARSRRGSDTQYF
-	TRBV11-2	TRBJ2-1	-	TGTGCCAGCAGTTACCCAGCGAGGGATGAGCAGTTCTTC	CASSYPARDEQFF
-	TRBV20-1	TRBJ1-3	-	TGCAGTGCTAGAGAAAGGACAACTGGAAACACCATATATTTT	CSARERTTGNTIYF
-	TRBV29-1	TRBJ2-7	-	TGCAGCGTTGTGTCTGGTAGGGACGGTACCTACGAGCAGTACTTC	CSVVSGRDGTYEQYF
-	TRBV9	TRBJ1-2	-	TGTGCCAGCAGCGTTCGGCTAGCGGCCGGTGGGGGCTACACCTTC	CASSVRLAAGGGYTF
-	TRBV14	TRBJ1-2	TRBD1	TGTGCCAGCAGCCGAGAACACAGGGGGGTCAGAGGCTACACCTTC	CASSREHRGVRGYTF
-	TRBV2	TRBJ1-5	-	TGTGCCAGCAGTGATCCCCGGGGGGGAAGAGGACAGCCCCAGCATTTT	CASSDPRGGRGQPQHF
many	TRBV2	TRBJ2-6	-	TGTGCCAGGACAAGCTCTGGGGCCAACGTCCTGACTTTC	CARTSSGANVLTF
many	TRBV7-9	TRBJ2-2	-	TGTGCCAGCAGCTTAGGGGGGGCATCCGGGGAGCTGTTTTTT	CASSLGGASGELFF
few	TRBV29-1	TRBJ1-2	-	TGCAGCGTTGCGGGGTCGGGCAGAATCTATGGCTACACCTTC	CSVAGSGRIYGYTF
few	TRBV7-9	TRBJ2-5	TRBD1	TGTGCCAGCAGTTCCCTACGGGACAGGGGCGAATCTACCCAAGAGACCCAGTACTTC	CASSSLRDRGESTQETQYF
few	TRBV24-1	TRBJ2-7	-	TGTGCCACCCCGAACCTCTGGTACTTC	CATPNLWYF
many	TRBV6-5	TRBJ2-7	TRBD1	TGTGCCAGCAGCTACAGGGGGTCAAACGAGCAGTACTTC	CASSYRGSNEQYF
-	TRBV29-1	TRBJ2-7	-	TGCAGCGTTGTTGGGGGGCAGGGGGACTCCTACGAGCAGTACTTC	CSVVGGQGDSYEQYF
many	TRBV6-1	TRBJ1-5	-	TGTGCCAGCATTAGTCAAGGACGGGGAAATCAGCCCCAGCATTTT	CASISQGRGNQPQHF
many	TRBV5-5	TRBJ1-4	-	TGTGCCAGCAGCTTCTACCGGGGCAGAGAAAAACTGTTTTTT	CASSFYRGREKLFF
many	TRBV5-6	TRBJ1-2	-	TGTGCCAGCAGTGTATCCGTCGATGGCTACACCTTC	CASSVSVDGYTF
-	TRBV7-8	TRBJ2-7	-	TGTGCCAGCATCCCCGGGGGATCGTTGGACGAGCAGTACTTC	CASIPGGSLDEQYF
many	TRBV20-1	TRBJ1-1	-	TGCAGTGCTAGATCCAATACAGTGAACACTGAAGCTTTCTTT	CSARSNTVNTEAFF
-	TRBV28	TRBJ2-2	TRBD1	TGTGCCAGCAGGACAGGGGGTTCGGGGGAGCTGTTTTTT	CASRTGGSGELFF
-	TRBV20-1	TRBJ2-5	-	TGCAGTGCTAGGGCGGGACTGCGCCAAGAGACCCAGTACTTC	CSARAGLRQETQYF
many	TRBV15	TRBJ1-1	-	TGTGCCACCAGCTCAGGGCAGGGTGAAGCTTTCTTT	CATSSGQGEAFF
many	TRBV12-3/TRBV12-4	TRBJ2-7	-	TGTGCCAGCAGATCAGCGGACGAGCAGTACTTC	CASRSADEQYF
many	TRBV7-9	TRBJ2-7	-	TGTGCCAGCAGCCCCCCTGAAGCAATTGGGACCTACGAGCAGTACTTC	CASSPPEAIGTYEQYF
-	TRBV29-1	TRBJ2-5	-	TGCAGCGTTGTTCCTTTTGGGGAGACCCAGTACTTC	CSVVPFGETQYF
many	TRBV7-9	TRBJ2-5	TRBD2	TGTGCCAGCAATCGGGCGGGAGGCGTCTTACTAGAGACCCAGTACTTC	CASNRAGGVLLETQYF
many	TRBV11-2	TRBJ2-7	-	TGTGCCAGCAGCTTAGATCGGGTGGGGGAGCAGTACTTC	CASSLDRVGEQYF
-	TRBV14	TRBJ1-4	-	TGTGCCAGCAGCCTGAGGGGGGCGGGAGAAAAACTGTTTTTT	CASSLRGAGEKLFF
once	TRBV2	TRBJ2-5	-	TGTGCCAGCAGCGAAACAAGGAGGGTTGGGCAATATCAGCCCCAGTACTTC	CASSETRRVGQYQPQYF
many	TRBV5-1	TRBJ1-1	-	TGCGCCAGCAGAAATACAGGATTCACTGAAGCTTTCTTT	CASRNTGFTEAFF
-	TRBV11-3	TRBJ1-1	TRBD1	TGTGCCAGCAGGTTAGAAGGGGACAGGGAGGCTGAAGCTTTCTTT	CASRLEGDREAEAFF
many	TRBV9	TRBJ1-1	-	TGTGCCAGCAGCGCCCAGGTGAACACTGAAGCTTTCTTT	CASSAQVNTEAFF
once	TRBV7-2	TRBJ2-7	-	TGTGCCAGCAGCTTCAGTCAGTCCTACGAGCAGTACTTC	CASSFSQSYEQYF
few	TRBV7-3	TRBJ2-7	-	TGTGCCAGCAGCCCCCTGGGGGGGGCCTCCTACGAGCAGTACTTC	CASSPLGGASYEQYF
-	TRBV19	TRBJ1-2	-	TGTGCCAGCGAACCCAGGGTTTTCGGCGGCTACACCTTC	CASEPRVFGGYTF
many	TRBV2	TRBJ2-5	TRBD1	TGTGCCAGCAGTCCGACGGACAGGGGGGCTAAAACCCAGTACTTC	CASSPTDRGAKTQYF
-	TRBV25-1	TRBJ2-7	TRBD2	TGTGCCAGCGGGAGGGCCAGGCGCGAGCAGTACTTC	CASGRARREQYF
-	TRBV29-1	TRBJ1-5	TRBD1	TGCAGCGTAACAGGGGAATCCAATCAGCCCCAGCATTTT	CSVTGESNQPQHF
-	TRBV28	TRBJ2-2	-	TGTGCCAGCAGTCGACCCGGGACCAACTTTATGGTGCTGTTTTTT	CASSRPGTNFMVLFF
-	TRBV28	TRBJ1-5	-	TGTGCCAGCAGTTTTGTCCGGGACGGATACCAGCCCCAGCATTTT	CASSFVRDGYQPQHF
-	TRBV10-3	TRBJ1-5	-	TGTGCCATCAGTGAGTCGGGTGCGGGAACCAATCAGCCCCAGCATTTT	CAISESGAGTNQPQHF
-	TRBV7-9	TRBJ2-7	-	TGTGCCAGCAGCTTAATAACAGACTCCTACGAGCAGTACTTC	CASSLITDSYEQYF
-	TRBV28	TRBJ1-2	-	TGTGCCAGCAGATCGGACTTCTTGGGCTACACCTTC	CASRSDFLGYTF
many	TRBV5-1	TRBJ2-6	-	TGCGCCAGCGCCGTTGCAGGGGCCAACGTCCTGACTTTC	CASAVAGANVLTF
many	TRBV7-2	TRBJ2-7	-	TGTGCCAGCAGCCAGGACTACCACGAGCAGTACTTC	CASSQDYHEQYF
many	TRBV11-2	TRBJ2-7	TRBD2	TGTGCCAGCAGCCCCCTAGCCCGGGCGCGGGGGAGCTCCTACGAGCAGTACTTC	CASSPLARARGSSYEQYF
many	TRBV9	TRBJ1-5	-	TGTGCCAGCAGCGCCGAAAGTGGGGACAATCAGCCCCAGCATTTT	CASSAESGDNQPQHF
-	TRBV5-1	TRBJ1-1	-	TGCGCCAGCAGCTTGGAGTTTTGGGATGAAGCTTTCTTT	CASSLEFWDEAFF
many	TRBV6-6	TRBJ1-2	TRBD1	TGTGCCAGCAGTTACGCGCGTGTTTGGATGACAGGGGGCGATTATGGCTACACCTTC	CASSYARVWMTGGDYGYTF
-	TRBV12-3/TRBV12-4	TRBJ1-6	-	TGTGCCAGCAGGTTGCTGAACACCGGGGCAAATTCACCCCTCCACTTT	CASRLLNTGANSPLHF
many	TRBV5-1	TRBJ2-6	-	TGCGCCAGCAGCTTGGGTCTGAGCTCTGGGGCCAACGTCCTGACTTTC	CASSLGLSSGANVLTF
few	TRBV11-2	TRBJ2-5	-	TGTGCCAGCAGCACTGGGACTTCAAAACAAGAGACCCAGTACTTC	CASSTGTSKQETQYF
-	TRBV20-1	TRBJ2-7	-	TGCAGTGCTAGTCCCGCCCCGGGACACCCCCGCAGGTCCTACGAGCAGTACTTC	CSASPAPGHPRRSYEQYF